The 21 T cell receptor beta chains below come from one sample, sequenced in a study of CD8 T cells in Susac syndrome. After extraction with the RNeasy kit, roughly 0.5 to 1 ug of the RNA was reverse transcribed using random hexamers. TCRdb reanalysed the immunoSEQ multiplex PCR reads using MiXCR and keeps one entry per CDR3 protein. The sample consists of approximately 100,000 distinct CDR3 sequences, about nine tenths of them appearing once. Material: CD4+ T cells from PBMCs. Receptor source: a human donor in good health.

The V call is TRBV6-2 or TRBV6-3, the J call TRBJ2-1; 14 nucleotides line up with TRBD2. This CDR3 is built from 16 residues. Per the germline V gene, CDR1 is MNHEY and CDR2 is SVGEGT. Trimming removed 6 bases from V and 10 bases from J; junction bases left unmatched: 11. CDR3 DNA sequence: TGTGCCAGCAGCCGGCCGACTAGCGGGAGGGTATGGGAGCAGTTCTTC. Translation gives CASSRPTSGRVWEQFF.

This CDR3 reads CASSLGRGQGGSEQYF. CDR3 DNA: TGTGCCAGCAGCTTAGGTCGAGGACAGGGTGGGTCCGAGCAGTACTTC. The chain combines TRBV7-8 with TRBJ2-7; 8 nucleotides align to TRBD1. V lost 1 base and J lost 6; bases outside the gene matches: 11. This CDR3 has 16 residues. CDR1 and CDR2 from the germline V gene are SGHVS and FQNEAQ.

The chain combines TRBV19 with TRBJ2-5, with TRBD2 as a possible D gene (6 bases). Trimming took off 5 bases at V and 4 bases at J, with 8 bases between the two ends. Germline lookup yields CDR1 LNHDA and CDR2 SQIVND (reference sequence). The CDR3 is made up of 12 amino acids. The CDR3 spells CASSEGGETQYF. The CDR3 bases are TGTGCCAGTAGTGAGGGAGGAGAGACCCAGTACTTC.

The gene calls are TRBV5-6 and TRBJ2-5; TRBD2 matches at 8 bases. The CDR3 is 15 residues long. The trim removed 4 bases at V and 2 bases at J, leaving 7 bases unmatched. Germline V gene lookup returns CDR1 SGHDT and CDR2 YYEEEE. DNA for the CDR3: TGTGCCAGCAGCAAATTCCGGGGGGGACAAGAGACCCAGTACTTC. Its translation: CASSKFRGGQETQYF.

The rearrangement links TRBV20-1 to TRBJ2-1; TRBD2 might be the D (6 bases). Trimming stripped 6 bases from V and 7 bases from J, with 22 bases between. The CDR3 runs 15 residues. The germline gives CDR1 DFQATT, CDR2 SNEGSKA (reference sequence). The CDR3 loop is CSARTPRRGTNEQFF. Here the CDR3 DNA reads TGCAGTGCCCGGACCCCTCGGCGGGGCACGAATGAGCAGTTCTTC.

The V and J genes are TRBV7-2 and TRBJ1-2, with D uncertain. Trimming removed 5 bases at V and 4 bases at J, with 11 bases between. The germline V gene has CDR1 SGHTA and CDR2 FQGNSA. This CDR3 comprises 13 residues. This chain's CDR3 is CASSPDKSYGYTF. CDR3 nucleotides: TGTGCCAGCAGCCCTGACAAATCCTATGGCTACACCTTC. The variable domain in full, with the rest retrieved from reference TRBV7-2 and TRBJ1-2, is GAGVSQSPSNKVTEKGKDVELRCDPISGHTALYWYRQSLGQGLEFLIYFQGNSAPDKSGLPSDRFSAERTGGSVSTLTIQRTQQEDSAVYLCASSPDKSYGYTFGSGTRLTVV.

The J gene is TRBJ1-1, the V gene TRBV12-3 or TRBV12-4, with unresolved D. The CDR3 consists of 13 residues. Deletions cut 6 bases from V and 0 bases from J, with 8 bases between. CDR3 region: CASSLEVNTEAFF. DNA for the CDR3: TGTGCCAGCAGCTTGGAAGTGAACACTGAAGCTTTCTTT.

This chain uses TRBV9 with TRBJ2-1; 9 positions agree with TRBD2. The CDR3 length is 16 residues. V was clipped by 3 bases and J by 4 bases; unmatched bases: 8. The germline V gene has CDR1 SGDLS and CDR2 YYNGEE. In nucleotides, the CDR3 is TGTGCCAGCAGCGAGGGCGGGGGGGCCGTGTACAATGAGCAGTTCTTC. Its protein is CASSEGGGAVYNEQFF.

J is TRBJ1-1 and V is TRBV7-2; a possible D gene is TRBD1 (6 bases). Germline V lookup: CDR1 SGHTA, CDR2 FQGNSA. Trimming removed 5 bases from V and 0 bases from J, with 16 bases in between. CDR3 size: 16 residues. The CDR3 here is CASSTRDMSMNTEAFF. The CDR3 bases are TGTGCCAGCAGCACGCGGGACATGAGTATGAACACTGAAGCTTTCTTT.

The chain employs TRBV18 and TRBJ2-2, with D uncertain. This CDR3 spans 16 amino acids. Germline assignment: CDR1 KGHSH and CDR2 LQKENI. Trimming left V 3 bases short and J 6 bases short, with 17 bases between. The CDR3 sequence is CASSPLVGNVAGELFF. The CDR3 coding sequence is TGTGCCAGCTCACCGCTTGTAGGGAACGTCGCCGGGGAGCTGTTTTTT.

Only a few counts were recorded for this clonotype. J is TRBJ2-5 and V is TRBV12-3 or TRBV12-4; D unclear. This CDR3 comprises 14 residues. V gave up 7 bases and J gave up 3 bases, with 15 bases separating them. The CDR3 protein is CASTFIGPKETQYF. The DNA for the CDR3 is TGTGCCAGCACATTCATAGGACCCAAAGAGACCCAGTACTTC.

The chain carries TRBV5-1 and TRBJ2-2; 7 bases align to TRBD2. The CDR3 runs to 16 residues. V lost 9 bases to trimming and J lost 5 bases; unmatched junction nucleotides: 16. Germline CDR1 and CDR2: SGHRS and YFSETQ. The CDR3: CATKPTQGLTTGELFF. The CDR3, as DNA: TGCGCCACCAAACCCACTCAGGGACTAACAACCGGGGAGCTGTTTTTT. The entire variable domain, with the rest obtained from reference TRBV5-1 and TRBJ2-2, is as follows: KAGVTQTPRYLIKTRGQQVTLSCSPISGHRSVSWYQQTPGQGLQFLFEYFSETQRNKGNFPGRFSGRQFSNSRSEMNVSTLELGDSALYLCATKPTQGLTTGELFFGEGSRLTVL.

This chain joins TRBV7-9 and TRBJ2-3; unclear D gene. This CDR3 is built from 12 residues. Germline V gene lookup returns CDR1 SEHNR and CDR2 FQNEAQ (reference sequence). V was clipped by 6 bases and J by 6 bases, with 10 bases between them. The CDR3: CASSPYSDTQYF. The CDR3 DNA reads as TGTGCCAGCAGTCCCTACAGTGATACGCAGTATTTT.

The chain is built from TRBV7-9 and TRBJ2-3, with D maybe TRBD2 (6 bases). Trimming stripped 5 bases from V and 2 bases from J, with 11 bases between. This CDR3 has 14 amino acids. Germline values: CDR1 SEHNR, CDR2 FQNEAQ (reference sequence). The CDR3 is CASSGGTYTDTQYF. The CDR3 region has the DNA TGTGCCAGCAGCGGAGGGACTTACACAGATACGCAGTATTTT.

The rearrangement joins TRBV29-1 to TRBJ2-4; D not resolved. The CDR3 is made up of 14 amino acids. Germline assignment: CDR1 SQVTM and CDR2 ANQGSEA. V lost 1 base and J lost 2, with 9 bases in between. For the CDR3, the DNA is TGCAGCGTTGAAGGGTTGGGGTCCAAAAACATTCAGTACTTC. Translation gives CSVEGLGSKNIQYF.

The rearrangement joins TRBV4-3 to TRBJ1-2; D ambiguous. The CDR3 length is 15 residues. Germline lookup yields CDR1 LGHNA and CDR2 YSLEER. V lost 4 bases and J lost 0, with 12 bases in between. The CDR3 protein is CASSPEIGANYGYTF. The CDR3 region has the DNA TGCGCCAGCAGCCCAGAGATTGGGGCTAACTATGGCTACACCTTC.

This chain connects TRBV12-3 or TRBV12-4 to TRBJ2-3; 10 bases are a match to TRBD1. With V trimmed by 8 bases and J by 6 bases, 11 bases remained unmatched. This CDR3 region has 15 residues. In DNA form, the CDR3 reads TGTGCCAGCGGGACGACAGGGGGCTACGTGGATACGCAGTATTTT. As protein: CASGTTGGYVDTQYF.

A single count supports this clonotype. J is TRBJ1-1 and V is TRBV5-4; 9 bases map to TRBD1. The trim removed 5 bases at V and 4 bases at J, leaving 18 bases unmatched. The CDR3 consists of 18 residues. Germline-derived CDR1 and CDR2 are SGHNT and YYREEE (reference sequence). The CDR3 DNA follows: TGTGCCAGCAGGCCCAAACCGGGACAGGGTGTGTTGGGCACTGAAGCTTTCTTT. This codes for CASRPKPGQGVLGTEAFF.

The chain has TRBV24-1 and TRBJ2-2, with D tentatively TRBD2 (6 bases). CDR1 is KGHDR, CDR2 SFDVKD, per germline. V lost 5 bases and J 3 bases, leaving 9 bases between the germline ends. The CDR3 sequence is 14 residues long. The CDR3 DNA follows: TGTGCCACCAGTGGTGCTAGCGACACCGGGGAGCTGTTTTTT. This translates into CATSGASDTGELFF.

This chain uses TRBV11-2 with TRBJ1-5; TRBD1 is a possible D gene (6 bases). Germline assignment: CDR1 SGHAT and CDR2 FQNNGV. The CDR3 runs to 15 residues. Trimming shortened V by 5 bases and J by 1 base, and 12 bases separated the two germline ends. CDR3 DNA: TGTGCCAGCAGCCAAACGACAGGCAGCAATCAGCCCCAGCATTTT. Protein: CASSQTTGSNQPQHF.

This chain uses TRBV3-1 with TRBJ2-1, with 13 bases identical to TRBD2. The CDR3 runs 14 residues. J lost 10 bases, V lost 8 bases, and 8 bases had no gene match. CDR1 and CDR2 (germline): LGHDT, YNNKEL (reference sequence). Here the CDR3 DNA reads TGTGCCAGCGGCCGACTAGCGGGGGGCTTAGAGCAGTTCTTC. Protein sequence: CASGRLAGGLEQFF.